This TCR beta chain was identified during a study of cytomegalovirus exposure and HLA in healthy donors. The study, taken as a whole, reports: Researchers reportedly found TCR beta sequences accurately predicted most subjects' HLA-A and HLA-B alleles.

Comment on this clone: No antigen is known for it.

Germline values: CDR1 MNHNS, CDR2 SASEGT. The V end was cut by 2 bases, the J end by 1 base, with 12 bases between. This CDR3 region has 16 residues. The PCR contained 60 Vbeta and 13 Jbeta primers. Assay: immunoSEQ multiplex PCR; the TCRdb copy retains only in-frame clones and omits some. The table includes around 99,000 clones, under 85% detected once. The specimen was PBMCs. This TCR came from a woman aged 50 to 60 in good health and CMV-seropositive. V usage is TRBV6-1 and J usage is TRBJ1-5; D gene unclear. CDR3 amino acids: CASSELGRKSNQPQHF. For the CDR3, the DNA is TGTGCCAGCAGTGAACTGGGGAGGAAGAGCAATCAGCCCCAGCATTTT.